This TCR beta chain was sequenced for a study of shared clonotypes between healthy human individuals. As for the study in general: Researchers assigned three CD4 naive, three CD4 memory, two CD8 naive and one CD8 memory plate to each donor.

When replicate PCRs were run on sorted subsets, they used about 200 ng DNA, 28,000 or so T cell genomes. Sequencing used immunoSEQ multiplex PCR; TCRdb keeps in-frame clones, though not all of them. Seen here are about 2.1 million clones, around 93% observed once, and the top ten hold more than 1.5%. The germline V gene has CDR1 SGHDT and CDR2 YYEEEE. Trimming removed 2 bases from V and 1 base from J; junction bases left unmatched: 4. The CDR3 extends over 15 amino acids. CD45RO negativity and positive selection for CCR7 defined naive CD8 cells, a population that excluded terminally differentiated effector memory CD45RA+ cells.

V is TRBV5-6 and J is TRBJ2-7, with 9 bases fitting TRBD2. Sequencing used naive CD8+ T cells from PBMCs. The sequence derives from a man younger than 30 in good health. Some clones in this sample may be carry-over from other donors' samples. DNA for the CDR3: TGTGCCAGCAGCTTCGGGACTAGCATATCCTACGAGCAGTACTTC. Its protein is CASSFGTSISYEQYF.